This T cell receptor (beta chain) was sequenced during a study of cytomegalovirus exposure and HLA in healthy donors. Study-wide points: In a later analysis, at a false discovery rate of 0.05, roughly 17,000 TCR beta sequences were associated with HLA alleles. Apparent HLA restriction characterized most CMV-associated TCR beta chains in a later analysis. A later analysis linked a missense DCLRE1C variant to TCR beta V- and J-gene trimming.

The PCR ran on 60 Vbeta and 13 Jbeta primers. The table came from immunoSEQ multiplex PCR; TCRdb's copy has only in-frame clones and leaves some out. The data hold 57,000 or so clones, with around 75% observed a single time. As concerns this clone: The antigen is undetermined.

Trimming pared 2 bases from V and 9 bases from J, leaving 13 bases between. Germline V CDR1 and CDR2: GTSNPN, SVGIG (reference sequence). The CDR3 consists of 13 residues. The chain links TRBV30 to TRBJ2-2; a possible D gene is TRBD1 (5 bases). This clonotype was obtained from a man aged 45-60 years in good health and CMV-seropositive. The sequenced sample consisted of PBMCs. CDR3 loop: CAWSRQGSWELFF. The CDR3 nucleotides read TGTGCCTGGAGTCGCCAGGGTAGCTGGGAGCTGTTTTTT.